Listed here are 11 T cell receptor beta chains from one sample, sequenced in a study of shared clonotypes between healthy human individuals (dated by TCRdb to the early 2020s). Libraries were constructed by the immunoSEQ multiplex PCR assay. The source is immuneACCESS, and TCRdb retained only in-frame sequences with V and J called. Part of the clones is not carried over; for the studies checked, unresolved V genes explain less than half of this, and the remainder is unexplained. The sample data list 2 million to 2.5 million clones, and 85% to 95% of these were observed just once. 0.39% of the sample goes to the ten largest clones. The material sequenced was naive CD4+ T cells from PBMCs. The cell subset or site label corresponds to: CD45RA+ positively selected. These receptors all stem from a young man in good health. Some clones in this sample may be carry-over from other donors' samples.

The chain uses TRBV19 and TRBJ1-5, with D tentatively TRBD1 (6 bases). This CDR3 is built from 16 residues. CDR1 and CDR2 (germline): LNHDA, SQIVND (reference sequence). V lost 8 bases to trimming and J lost 1 base, with 18 bases between them. The CDR3 region is CASRPGGASSNQPQHF. In DNA, the CDR3 is TGTGCCAGTCGCCCCGGGGGGGCCTCGAGCAATCAGCCCCAGCATTTT.

This chain joins TRBV28 and TRBJ1-2; a possible D gene is TRBD1 (5 bases). CDR3 length: 15 residues. CDR1 and CDR2 (germline): MDHEN, SYDVKM. V was cut by 5 bases and J by 7 bases, with 20 bases left in between. CDR3 sequence (DNA): TGTGCCAGCAGTGCCGTGACAGTGAAAGTGGGTGGCTACACCTTC. Its protein is CASSAVTVKVGGYTF.

The rearrangement joins TRBV28 to TRBJ1-2; D gene uncertain. The germline gives CDR1 MDHEN, CDR2 SYDVKM. The V gene lost 3 bases and the J gene lost 6 bases, with 20 bases spanning the gap. The CDR3 sequence is 16 residues long. The CDR3 DNA sequence: TGTGCCAGCAGTTTCTTGGCAGGAGGGTATACGGATGGCTACACCTTC. Translated, it gives CASSFLAGGYTDGYTF.

The V and J genes are TRBV7-2 and TRBJ2-1, with TRBD2 matching over 8 bases. With 5 bases clipped from V and 9 bases from J, the junction kept 12 bases outside the gene matches. Germline values: CDR1 SGHTA, CDR2 FQGNSA. The CDR3 is made up of 15 amino acids. The CDR3 DNA reads TGTGCCAGCAGCGCCAGCGGGACTAGTATAGTTGAGCAGTTCTTC. Its translation: CASSASGTSIVEQFF.

The chain has TRBV5-6 and TRBJ2-5, with TRBD2 as a possible D gene (5 bases). The germline V gene has CDR1 SGHDT and CDR2 YYEEEE. Trimming removed 1 base at V and 11 bases at J, with 18 bases between. There are 14 residues in the CDR3. DNA of the CDR3: TGTGCCAGCAGCTTGCTTAGCGACCTTAGAGAGCAGTACTTC. It specifies CASSLLSDLREQYF.

The rearrangement uses TRBV7-9 and TRBJ2-7; 7 bases are a match to TRBD1. The V and J ends lost 5 bases and 7 bases, in that order; junction bases with no gene match: 11. This CDR3 spans 14 amino acids. Germline lookup yields CDR1 SEHNR and CDR2 FQNEAQ (reference sequence). The CDR3 coding sequence is TGTGCCAGCAGCCAAGGGGGCGGCAGGGGGGAGCAGTACTTC. It codes for CASSQGGGRGEQYF.

V is TRBV2 and J is TRBJ1-1; D gene unclear. V was cut by 6 bases and J by 3 bases, with 14 bases left in between. The germline V gene encodes CDR1 SNHLY and CDR2 FYNNEI. CDR3 length: 14 amino acids. The CDR3 region is CASSLRSTDTEAFF. Here the CDR3 DNA reads TGTGCCAGCAGCCTCCGATCGACGGACACTGAAGCTTTCTTT.

The gene calls are TRBV7-9 and TRBJ2-5; a possible D gene is TRBD1 (5 bases). The DNA end lines up better with TRBJ2-7; the J call may be wrong. Looked up from germline, CDR1 is SEHNR and CDR2 is FQNEAQ (reference sequence). This CDR3 has 13 residues. CDR3 sequence reads: CASSLSDSYEQYF. In DNA, the CDR3 is TGTGCCAGCAGCTTATCAGACAGCTACGAGCAGTACTTC.

The chain carries TRBV6-5 and TRBJ1-2; D remains ambiguous. Deletions cut 6 bases from V and 7 bases from J, with 21 bases between. The CDR3 spans 15 residues. CDR1 and CDR2 (germline): MNHEY, SVGAGI. This CDR3 is CASRLDGGSGSGYTF. The CDR3 bases are TGTGCCAGCAGATTAGACGGAGGGTCCGGGAGTGGCTACACCTTC.

This chain links TRBV11-2 with TRBJ2-7, with 10 bases that match TRBD2. This CDR3 has 15 amino acids. V shed 0 bases and J 4 bases; nucleotides not matched to a gene: 3. In germline, CDR1 is SGHAT, CDR2 FQNNGV. CDR3 DNA: TGTGCCAGCAGCTTAGAAGTAGCGGGAGGTTACGAGCAGTACTTC. It encodes CASSLEVAGGYEQYF. The full variable domain, completed using reference TRBV11-2 and TRBJ2-7, is EAGVAQSPRYKIIEKRQSVAFWCNPISGHATLYWYQQILGQGPKLLIQFQNNGVVDDSQLPKDRFSAERLKGVDSTLKIQPAKLEDSAVYLCASSLEVAGGYEQYFGPGTRLTVT.

The rearrangement links TRBV5-6 to TRBJ2-7; 7 nucleotides align to TRBD1. V lost 0 bases, J lost 1 base, and 4 bases stayed unmatched. The CDR3 has 15 amino acids. CDR1 is SGHDT and CDR2 is YYEEEE in the germline V gene. The CDR3 loop reads CASSLAPQGSYEQYF. For the CDR3, the DNA is TGTGCCAGCAGCTTGGCCCCACAGGGGTCCTACGAGCAGTACTTC.